These 32 T cell receptor beta chains share one sample of origin, sequenced in a study (dated by TCRdb to between 2015 and 2016). Library prep was done by RT-PCR. Sequencing used an Illumina MiSeq. Using fastp trimming at Q25 and MiXCR clonotype assembly, TCRdb reanalyzed the public sequencing data and kept in-frame beta chains. Each entry is one CDR3 protein sequence, shown with its most common DNA and genes. This sample is represented by about 680,000 distinct CDR3 sequences; 13% to 15% of them were singletons. Clones ranked in the top ten supply 3.6% of the sample. Sequencing was performed on memory CD4+ T cells from blood. These receptors all stem from a female donor in good health, serving as a healthy control.

This chain links TRBV9 with TRBJ1-2; 7 bases agree with TRBD1. Germline V gene lookup returns CDR1 SGDLS and CDR2 YYNGEE. The ends lost 2 bases at V and 3 bases at J; junction bases unmatched: 7. The CDR3 consists of 15 residues. This chain's CDR3 is CASSVSTGNHYGYTF. The CDR3 DNA reads TGTGCCAGCAGCGTCTCGACAGGGAATCACTATGGCTACACCTTC.

Comment on this clonotype: This may be a read error: a much more frequent sequence differs by one nucleotide. The rearrangement links TRBV7-2 to TRBJ2-7, with D perhaps matching TRBD1 or TRBD2 (5 bases each). Germline assignment: CDR1 SGHTA and CDR2 FQGNSA. The CDR3 runs to 14 residues. Trimming shortened V by 8 bases and J by 4 bases, and 18 bases separated the two germline ends. As DNA, the CDR3 is TGTGCCAGCTGCCCTGGGCCGGGGCAATACGAGCAGTACTTC. It specifies CASCPGPGQYEQYF.

This clonotype was found a few times. The rearrangement links TRBV6-5 to TRBJ2-7, with unresolved D. Trimming pared 2 bases from V and 0 bases from J, leaving 11 bases between. Looked up from germline, CDR1 is MNHEY and CDR2 is SVGAGI. CDR3 length: 15 amino acids. CDR3 nucleotides: TGTGCCAGCAGTTACCATCAGGTGTACTCCTACGAGCAGTACTTC. Its translation: CASSYHQVYSYEQYF.

The CDR3 sequence: CASSQDIMTSGNNEQFF. The CDR3 DNA follows: TGTGCCAGCAGCCAAGATATTATGACTAGCGGAAACAATGAGCAGTTCTTC. The chain links TRBV3-1 to TRBJ2-1, with 9 bases matching TRBD2. Germline lookup yields CDR1 LGHDT and CDR2 YNNKEL (reference sequence). The CDR3 sequence is 17 residues long. V was pared by 0 bases and J by 5 bases, with 8 bases of the junction left unmatched.

In regard to this clonotype: A clone one base away is much larger, so this may be a read error. This is likely a read error, given that the CDR3 carries no conserved phenylalanine or tryptophan at its end. This CDR3 is CASSKGGGGYTI. The CDR3 DNA reads as TGTGCCAGCAGTAAGGGAGGAGGTGGCTACACCATC. The chain recombines TRBV6-5 with TRBJ1-2; D unclear. Germline V gene sequence: CDR1 MNHEY, CDR2 SVGAGI. The length of the CDR3 is 12 residues. V lost 5 bases to trimming and J lost 7 bases, with 11 bases between them.

The table lists this clonotype with many counts. The chain has TRBV6-6 and TRBJ2-7; TRBD2 agrees at 12 bases. In germline, CDR1 is MNHNY, CDR2 SVGAGI (reference sequence). J was trimmed by 1 base and V by 6 bases; bases with no gene match: 4. The CDR3 is 15 amino acids. The CDR3 region is CASRELAGGSYEQYF. DNA for the CDR3: TGTGCCAGCAGAGAACTAGCGGGGGGTTCCTACGAGCAGTACTTC.

The chain recombines TRBV7-2 with TRBJ2-4; D is unresolved. V lost 5 bases to trimming and J lost 0 bases, with 8 bases between them. The germline gives CDR1 SGHTA, CDR2 FQGNSA. This CDR3 has 14 residues. The CDR3: CASSQLPAKNIQYF. The CDR3 DNA sequence: TGTGCCAGCAGCCAGCTCCCAGCCAAAAACATTCAGTACTTC.

This clonotype was observed a few times. This chain joins TRBV7-2 and TRBJ2-5, with D perhaps matching TRBD1 (5 bases). Germline CDR1 is SGHTA and CDR2 is FQGNSA. V was clipped by 2 bases and J by 6 bases, with 13 bases between them. The CDR3 is 14 residues long. The CDR3 loop is CASSLTIQGKTQYF. DNA of the CDR3: TGTGCCAGCAGCTTAACAATCCAGGGCAAGACCCAGTACTTC.

This clonotype has ten or more counts. CDR3 amino acids: CASSQGRTIEPQHF. For the CDR3, the DNA is TGTGCCAGCAGCCAAGGGCGGACGATCGAGCCCCAGCATTTT. The rearrangement uses TRBV3-1 and TRBJ1-5; no reliable D call. Between the trimmed V and J ends, which lost 1 base and 8 bases, there was a span of 12 bases. This CDR3 contains 14 residues. CDR1 is LGHDT and CDR2 is YNNKEL in the germline V gene (reference sequence).

V usage is TRBV4-2 and J usage is TRBJ1-5; TRBD1 is a possible D gene (6 bases). Trimming stripped 0 bases from V and 4 bases from J, with 10 bases between. CDR3 size: 15 residues. Germline V gives CDR1 LGHNA, CDR2 YNFKEQ. DNA for the CDR3: TGTGCCAGCAGCCAAGAGGACAGCCCTAATCAGCCCCAGCATTTT. This codes for CASSQEDSPNQPQHF.

This clonotype was counted ten times or more. The chain recombines TRBV7-2 with TRBJ2-7; TRBD2 agrees at 9 bases. Germline CDR1 SGHTA, CDR2 FQGNSA. The CDR3 has 14 amino acids. V lost 5 bases, J lost 3 bases, and 5 bases stayed unmatched. The CDR3 protein is CASSAYSGSYEQYF. CDR3 sequence (DNA): TGTGCCAGCAGCGCATATAGCGGGAGCTACGAGCAGTACTTC.

This clonotype showed up many times. The chain joins TRBV20-1 to TRBJ2-7; D tentatively fits TRBD1 or TRBD2 (5 bases each). The CDR3 extends over 14 amino acids. V shed 6 bases and J shed 3 bases, with 18 bases lying between them. Germline V gene sequence: CDR1 DFQATT, CDR2 SNEGSKA (reference sequence). This CDR3 is CSAAPPGTLYEQYF. As DNA, the CDR3 is TGCAGTGCCGCCCCTCCCGGGACGCTCTACGAGCAGTACTTC.

This clonotype was seen ten or more times. The chain recombines TRBV10-3 with TRBJ1-1; D may be TRBD1 (6 bases). V lost 10 bases to trimming and J lost 3 bases, with 21 bases between them. CDR1 ENHRY and CDR2 SYGVKD come from the germline V gene. The length of the CDR3 is 15 residues. DNA of the CDR3: TGTGCCACCTCGACCCAGGGGAAGAGGGACACTGAAGCTTTCTTT. It is translated as CATSTQGKRDTEAFF.

This clonotype was observed a handful of times. The chain uses TRBV10-3 and TRBJ1-3, with unresolved D. Germline V gene sequence: CDR1 ENHRY, CDR2 SYGVKD. Deletions cut 6 bases from V and 0 bases from J, with 9 bases between. CDR3 size: 14 residues. The CDR3 loop is CAIRPGASGNTIYF. The CDR3 DNA sequence: TGTGCCATCAGGCCAGGAGCCTCTGGAAACACCATATATTTT.

This clonotype was recorded many times. The rearrangement uses TRBV24-1 and TRBJ2-1; no definite D call. From germline, CDR1 is KGHDR and CDR2 SFDVKD. The V end lost 5 bases, the J end lost 0 bases, and 4 bases lay between the germline ends. CDR3 size: 13 residues. CDR3 nucleotide sequence: TGTGCCACCAGTGGGACCTCCTACAATGAGCAGTTCTTC. Its translation is CATSGTSYNEQFF.

The gene calls are TRBV21-1 and TRBJ2-2; the DNA was not used to check the table's D call, TRBD1. TRBV21-1 is shown as a pseudogene. The CDR3 consists of 15 residues. CDR3 protein: CASSRDRENTGELFF. As DNA, the CDR3 is TGTGCCAGCAGCCGGGACAGGGAAAACACCGGGGAGCTGTTTTTT.

This clonotype was recorded a few times. The J gene is TRBJ1-1, the V gene TRBV12-3 or TRBV12-4; 9 bases match TRBD1. This CDR3 has 14 residues. After removal of 6 bases from V and 4 bases from J, the junction contained 6 bases not matched to a gene. CDR3 in amino acids: CASRGTGMGTEAFF. CDR3 coding DNA: TGTGCCAGCAGAGGGACAGGGATGGGCACTGAAGCTTTCTTT.

The chain combines TRBV5-1 with TRBJ2-5; a weak D match, TRBD2 (5 bases). The CDR3 has 14 amino acids. Germline CDR1 reads SGHRS; CDR2 reads YFSETQ. With 1 base removed from V and 5 bases from J, the gap between germline ends came to 12 bases. CDR3 DNA sequence: TGCGCCAGCAGCTTGATTCGGGGAATGGAGACCCAGTACTTC. This translates into CASSLIRGMETQYF.

The CDR3 reads CATRDSQYGYTF. The CDR3, as DNA: TGTGCCACCCGGGACAGCCAGTATGGCTACACCTTC. The chain employs TRBV24-1 and TRBJ1-2, with 7 bases aligning to TRBD1. The J segment lost 5 bases and the V segment lost 9 bases, leaving 5 bases of the junction unmatched. Looked up from germline, CDR1 is KGHDR and CDR2 is SFDVKD. This CDR3 contains 12 residues.

At least ten counts were recorded for this clonotype. This sequence joins TRBV11-1 and TRBJ2-1, with D tentatively TRBD1 (6 bases). Trimming took 5 bases from V and 9 from J, leaving 23 bases between them. Germline CDR1 reads SGHAT; CDR2 reads FQDESV (reference sequence). This CDR3 is 16 amino acids long. The chain's CDR3 is CASSPQGRPSASEQFF. Written as DNA, the CDR3 is TGTGCCAGCAGCCCCCAGGGGCGGCCCAGCGCGTCTGAGCAGTTCTTC.

This clonotype was seen at least ten times. The CDR3 reads CASSLVSARDIQYF. CDR3 coding DNA: TGTGCCAGCAGCTTGGTGTCGGCAAGGGACATTCAGTACTTC. This chain connects TRBV5-6 to TRBJ2-4, with unresolved D. The CDR3 length is 14 residues. Germline loops: CDR1 SGHDT, CDR2 YYEEEE. The germline V and J ends were trimmed by 0 bases and 8 bases, with 12 bases remaining between them.

This clonotype was seen a few times. The chain carries TRBV7-2 and TRBJ1-2; D is uncertain. V lost 1 base, J lost 6 bases, and 12 bases lay in between. This CDR3 spans 14 amino acids. Germline CDR1 and CDR2: SGHTA and FQGNSA. CDR3: CASSLDVGSDGYTF. CDR3 coding DNA: TGTGCCAGCAGCTTAGATGTCGGCTCAGATGGCTACACCTTC. The full variable domain, in which reference TRBV7-2 and TRBJ1-2 provide the parts outside the CDR3, is GAGVSQSPSNKVTEKGKDVELRCDPISGHTALYWYRQSLGQGLEFLIYFQGNSAPDKSGLPSDRFSAERTGGSVSTLTIQRTQQEDSAVYLCASSLDVGSDGYTFGSGTRLTVV.

This clonotype was counted between two and nine times. The V call is TRBV7-2, the J call TRBJ1-1; D not resolved. CDR1 is SGHTA and CDR2 is FQGNSA in the germline V gene. V was shortened by 5 bases and J by 6 bases, with 16 bases between the two germline ends. CDR3 length: 14 amino acids. The CDR3, as DNA: TGTGCCAGCAGCCCAACTCTCTCGCAGCCTGAAGCTTTCTTT. Translating it yields CASSPTLSQPEAFF.

In this sample, this clonotype turned up a few times. The chain recombines TRBV6-1 with TRBJ2-7; 9 bases match TRBD1. CDR1 MNHNS and CDR2 SASEGT come from the germline V gene. This CDR3 has 15 amino acids. The V and J ends lost 6 bases and 0 bases, in that order; junction bases with no gene match: 6. CDR3: CASSHSTGGSYEQYF. The CDR3, as DNA: TGTGCCAGCAGCCATTCGACAGGGGGCTCCTACGAGCAGTACTTC.

This clonotype was seen only a few times. The rearrangement uses TRBV9 and TRBJ1-6; 8 nucleotides align to TRBD1. V was pared by 0 bases and J by 10 bases, with 9 bases of the junction left unmatched. Germline V gene lookup returns CDR1 SGDLS and CDR2 YYNGEE. CDR3 length equals 16 residues. Here the CDR3 DNA reads TGTGCCAGCAGCGTAGGGATGGACAGGGTCGGGTCACCCCTCCACTTT. This encodes CASSVGMDRVGSPLHF.

The rearrangement links TRBV4-1 to TRBJ1-4; 8 nucleotides match TRBD1. Germline V gene lookup returns CDR1 MGHRA and CDR2 YSYEKL. CDR3 length: 15 residues. Trimming removed 1 base from V and 8 bases from J; junction bases left unmatched: 6. The CDR3 DNA follows: TGCGCCAGCAGCCAAGCGGGACAGGTCGGGGAAAAACTGTTTTTT. It codes for CASSQAGQVGEKLFF.

There are a few counts of this clonotype. J is TRBJ1-2 and V is TRBV18; 8 positions agree with TRBD1. There are 15 residues in the CDR3. Per germline, CDR1 KGHSH and CDR2 LQKENI. V gave up 4 bases and J gave up 0 bases; unmatched junction bases: 4. CDR3 sequence (DNA): TGTGCCAGCTCACAGCAGGGGGCCTCTAACTATGGCTACACCTTC. Protein product: CASSQQGASNYGYTF.

In this sample, this clonotype turned up a few times. The chain uses TRBV27 and TRBJ2-7, with TRBD2 as a possible D gene (6 bases). The CDR3 spans 15 residues. Germline CDR1 MNHEY, CDR2 SMNVEV (reference sequence). V lost 2 bases and J lost 4, with 15 bases in between. The CDR3 is CASSLLPGGGYEQYF. CDR3 DNA: TGTGCCAGCAGTTTACTCCCCGGGGGTGGGTACGAGCAGTACTTC.

This clonotype was seen only a few times. This chain connects TRBV20-1 to TRBJ2-7; D is perhaps TRBD1 or TRBD2 (5 bases each). The CDR3 is 15 amino acids. The V gene's germline CDR1 is DFQATT and CDR2 SNEGSKA (reference sequence). Trimming took 0 bases from V and 4 from J, leaving 16 bases between them. In DNA, the CDR3 is TGCAGTGCTAGAGATAGCGCCGGGACCCCTTACGAGCAGTACTTC. This gives the protein CSARDSAGTPYEQYF.

This clonotype was counted a few times. This chain joins TRBV6-2 or TRBV6-3 and TRBJ2-3, with TRBD2 matching 8 bases. The junction had 9 bases not matched to a gene; V was cut back by 6 bases and J by 4 bases. The CDR3 runs 15 residues. The germline CDR1 and CDR2 sequences are MNHEY and SVGEGT. The CDR3 coding sequence is TGTGCCAGCAGAGGGGGGTCAGCGGGAGCAGATACGCAGTATTTT. Protein: CASRGGSAGADTQYF.

This clonotype was counted many times. The J gene is TRBJ1-5, the V gene TRBV9; D gene uncertain. Germline values: CDR1 SGDLS, CDR2 YYNGEE. This CDR3 has 15 residues. The V end lost 3 bases, the J end lost 2 bases, and 12 bases lay between the germline ends. CDR3 DNA: TGTGCCAGCAGCGCCGACCCTTCGGGCAATCAGCCCCAGCATTTT. Amino acids: CASSADPSGNQPQHF.

The rearrangement joins TRBV12-3 or TRBV12-4 to TRBJ2-1, with a possible D match to TRBD2 (7 bases). The ends were cut back, 7 bases at V and 10 bases at J, with 23 bases in the middle. There are 15 residues in the CDR3. The DNA of the CDR3 is TGTGCCAGCACGGAAGGGTGGGGGGGCCACTCCGAGCAGTTCTTC. Its translation is CASTEGWGGHSEQFF.